This TCR beta chain was sequenced during a study of cytomegalovirus exposure and HLA in healthy donors. Study summary: Roughly 180 million T cells yielded roughly 100 million unique TCR beta sequences, as an earlier analysis found. General study results and limits: Highly shared sequence variants in one cluster were likely a sequencing artifact. As a later analysis showed, a missense DCLRE1C variant was linked to trimming of TCR beta V- and J-genes.

13 Jbeta primers and 60 Vbeta primers were used for the PCR. Produced via immunoSEQ multiplex PCR; TCRdb's table is partial and in-frame only. The sample has around 150,000 clones; approximately 80% are singletons. To note about this clone: No antigen is known for it.

The TCR sequence derives from a man between 40 and 49 years old in good health and CMV-seronegative. Specimen: PBMCs.

For the CDR3, the DNA is TGCGCCAGCAGCCCTGAGACAGGGTCCTACACCGGGGAGCTGTTTTTT. Translation gives CASSPETGSYTGELFF. This chain links TRBV5-1 with TRBJ2-2, with TRBD1 identical over 7 bases. This CDR3 has 16 amino acids. V trimming: 4 bases; J trimming: 3 bases; junction bases outside the gene matches: 9. Germline V lookup: CDR1 SGHRS, CDR2 YFSETQ.